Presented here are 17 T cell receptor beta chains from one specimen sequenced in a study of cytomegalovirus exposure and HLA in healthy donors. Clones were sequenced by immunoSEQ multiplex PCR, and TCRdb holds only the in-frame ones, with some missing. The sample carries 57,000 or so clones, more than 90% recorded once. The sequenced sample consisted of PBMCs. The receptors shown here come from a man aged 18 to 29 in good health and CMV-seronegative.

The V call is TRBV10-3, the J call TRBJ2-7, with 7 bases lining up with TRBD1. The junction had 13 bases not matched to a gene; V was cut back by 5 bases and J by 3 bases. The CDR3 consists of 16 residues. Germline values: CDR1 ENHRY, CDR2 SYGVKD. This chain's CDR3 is CAISPFYRGLYYEQYF. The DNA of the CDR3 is TGTGCCATCAGTCCGTTCTACAGGGGTCTGTACTACGAGCAGTACTTC.

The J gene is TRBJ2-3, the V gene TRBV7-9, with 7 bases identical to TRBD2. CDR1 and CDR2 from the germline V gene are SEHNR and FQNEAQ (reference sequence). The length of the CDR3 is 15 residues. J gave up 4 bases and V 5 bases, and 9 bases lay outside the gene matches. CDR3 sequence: CASSPRRERPDTQYF. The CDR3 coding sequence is TGTGCCAGCAGCCCCAGGCGGGAGAGGCCAGATACGCAGTATTTT.

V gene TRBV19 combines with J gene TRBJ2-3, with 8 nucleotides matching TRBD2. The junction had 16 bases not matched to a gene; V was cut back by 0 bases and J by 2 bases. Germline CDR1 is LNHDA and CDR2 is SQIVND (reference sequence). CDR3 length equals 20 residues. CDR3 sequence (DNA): TGTGCCAGTAGTATAGACCTGCCCTACGAACTAGCGGATAACACAGATACGCAGTATTTT. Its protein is CASSIDLPYELADNTDTQYF.

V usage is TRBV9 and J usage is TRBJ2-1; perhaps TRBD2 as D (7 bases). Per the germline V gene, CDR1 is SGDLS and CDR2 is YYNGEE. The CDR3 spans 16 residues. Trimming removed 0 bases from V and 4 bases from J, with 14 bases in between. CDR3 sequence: CASSVVKGEGYNEQFF. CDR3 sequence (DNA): TGTGCCAGCAGCGTAGTAAAGGGGGAGGGTTACAATGAGCAGTTCTTC.

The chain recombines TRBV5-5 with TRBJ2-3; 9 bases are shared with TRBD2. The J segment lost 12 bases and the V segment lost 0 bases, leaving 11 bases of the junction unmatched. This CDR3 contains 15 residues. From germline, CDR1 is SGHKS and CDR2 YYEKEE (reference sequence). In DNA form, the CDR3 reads TGTGCCAGCAGCTTGGGAGGAGTAGCGGGAGCGGTTCAGTATTTT. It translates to CASSLGGVAGAVQYF.

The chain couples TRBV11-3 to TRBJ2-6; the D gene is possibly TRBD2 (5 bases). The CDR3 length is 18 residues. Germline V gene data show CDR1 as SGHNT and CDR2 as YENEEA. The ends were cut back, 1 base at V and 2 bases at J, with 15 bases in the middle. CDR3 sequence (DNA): TGTGCCAGCAGCTTAGGCGAAAGGATGGGAGCTGGGGCCAACGTCCTGACTTTC. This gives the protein CASSLGERMGAGANVLTF.

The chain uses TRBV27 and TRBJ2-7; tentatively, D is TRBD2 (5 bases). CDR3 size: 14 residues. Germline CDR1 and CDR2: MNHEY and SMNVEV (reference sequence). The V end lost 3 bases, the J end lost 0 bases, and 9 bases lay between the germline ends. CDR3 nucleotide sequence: TGTGCCAGCAGTTTGTCCGGGATCTCCTACGAGCAGTACTTC. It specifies CASSLSGISYEQYF.

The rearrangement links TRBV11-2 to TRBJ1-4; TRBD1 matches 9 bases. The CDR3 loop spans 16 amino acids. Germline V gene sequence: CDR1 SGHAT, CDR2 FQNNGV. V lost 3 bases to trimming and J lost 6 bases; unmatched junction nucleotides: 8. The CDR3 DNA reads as TGTGCCAGCAGCTTCAACAGGGGGCGCGGGGATGAAAAACTGTTTTTT. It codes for CASSFNRGRGDEKLFF.

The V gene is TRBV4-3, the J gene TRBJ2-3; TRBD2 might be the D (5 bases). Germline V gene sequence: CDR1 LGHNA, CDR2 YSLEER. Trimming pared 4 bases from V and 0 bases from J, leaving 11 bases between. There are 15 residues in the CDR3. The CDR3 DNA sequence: TGCGCCAGCAGCCTAGAGGACTCTAGCACAGATACGCAGTATTTT. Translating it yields CASSLEDSSTDTQYF.

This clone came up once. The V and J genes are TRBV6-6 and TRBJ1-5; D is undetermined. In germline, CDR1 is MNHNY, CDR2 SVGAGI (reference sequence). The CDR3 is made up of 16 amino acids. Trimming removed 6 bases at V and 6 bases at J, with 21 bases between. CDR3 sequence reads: CASSHGFEGGGQPQHF. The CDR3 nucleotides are TGTGCCAGCAGCCACGGTTTCGAGGGCGGCGGTCAGCCCCAGCATTTT.

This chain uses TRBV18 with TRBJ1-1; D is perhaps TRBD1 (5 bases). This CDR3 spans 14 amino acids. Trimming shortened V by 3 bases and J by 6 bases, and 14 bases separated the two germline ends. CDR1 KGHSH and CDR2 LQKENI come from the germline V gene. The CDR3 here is CASSPGPARAEAFF. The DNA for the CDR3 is TGTGCCAGCTCACCCGGACCAGCCAGGGCTGAAGCTTTCTTT.

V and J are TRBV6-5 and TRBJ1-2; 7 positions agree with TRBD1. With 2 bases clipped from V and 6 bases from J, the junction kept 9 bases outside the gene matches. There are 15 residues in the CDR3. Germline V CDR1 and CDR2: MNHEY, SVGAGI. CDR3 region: CASSYGGTATNGYTF. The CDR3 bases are TGTGCCAGCAGTTACGGGGGGACAGCAACAAATGGCTACACCTTC.

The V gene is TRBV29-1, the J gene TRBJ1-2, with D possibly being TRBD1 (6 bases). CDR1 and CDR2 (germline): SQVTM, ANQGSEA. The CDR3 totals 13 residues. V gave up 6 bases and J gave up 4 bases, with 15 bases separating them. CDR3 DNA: TGCAGCGTCCCCAAGTCGGACAGCTATGGCTACACCTTC. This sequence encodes CSVPKSDSYGYTF.

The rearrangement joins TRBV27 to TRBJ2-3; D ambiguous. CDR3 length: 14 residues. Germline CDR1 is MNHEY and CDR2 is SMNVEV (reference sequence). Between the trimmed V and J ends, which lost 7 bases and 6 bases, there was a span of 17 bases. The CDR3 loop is CASIGLSSIDTQYF. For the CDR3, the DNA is TGTGCCAGCATTGGGCTATCCTCCATCGATACGCAGTATTTT.

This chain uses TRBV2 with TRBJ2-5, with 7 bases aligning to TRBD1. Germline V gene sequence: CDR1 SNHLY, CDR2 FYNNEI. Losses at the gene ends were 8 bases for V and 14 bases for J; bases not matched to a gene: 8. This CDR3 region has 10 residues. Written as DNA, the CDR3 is TGTGCCAGCGACTCGGGACAGATCTACTTC. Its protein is CASDSGQIYF.

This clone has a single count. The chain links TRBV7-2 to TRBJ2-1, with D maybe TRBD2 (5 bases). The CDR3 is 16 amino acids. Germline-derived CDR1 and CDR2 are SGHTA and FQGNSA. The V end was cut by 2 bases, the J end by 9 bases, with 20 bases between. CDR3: CASSLKQRQAPSEQFF. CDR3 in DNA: TGTGCCAGCAGCTTAAAGCAGCGGCAAGCCCCCAGTGAGCAGTTCTTC.

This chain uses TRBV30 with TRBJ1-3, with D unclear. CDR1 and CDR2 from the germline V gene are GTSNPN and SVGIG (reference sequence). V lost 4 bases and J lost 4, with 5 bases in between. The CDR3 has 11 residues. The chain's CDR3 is CAWTKGNTIYF. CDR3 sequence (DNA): TGTGCCTGGACTAAAGGAAACACCATATATTTT.